Shown below are 7 T cell receptor beta chains from a single sample sequenced in a study of immune cell composition in non-small cell lung cancer. Measured with immunoSEQ multiplex PCR; TCRdb has only the in-frame clones, and not every one. The sample lists nearly 10,000 clones, roughly two thirds occurring once. The specimen sequenced was lung tumor tissue. These receptors were taken from a human donor with non-small cell lung cancer.

This clone came up a few times. The chain joins TRBV5-1 to TRBJ1-6; D is perhaps TRBD1 (5 bases). Germline CDR1 is SGHRS and CDR2 is YFSETQ. The CDR3 loop spans 16 amino acids. Trimming stripped 4 bases from V and 7 bases from J, with 18 bases between. The DNA for the CDR3 is TGCGCCAGCAGCCTGGGGCTCGGGTCGGGCAATTCACCCCTCCACTTT. Amino acids: CASSLGLGSGNSPLHF.

The chain combines TRBV7-2 with TRBJ2-2, with 14 positions matching TRBD2. CDR1 and CDR2 from the germline V gene are SGHTA and FQGNSA. The length of the CDR3 is 16 residues. The junction had 3 bases not matched to a gene; V was cut back by 5 bases and J by 4 bases. CDR3 sequence reads: CASSRLAGGVTGELFF. Written as DNA, the CDR3 is TGTGCCAGCAGCCGACTAGCGGGGGGGGTCACCGGGGAGCTGTTTTTT.

The V and J genes are TRBV5-1 and TRBJ2-3, with D maybe TRBD2 (7 bases). Germline V gives CDR1 SGHRS, CDR2 YFSETQ. Trimming took off 0 bases at V and 2 bases at J, with 10 bases between the two ends. This CDR3 contains 15 residues. The CDR3 spells CASSLGRGATDTQYF. The DNA of the CDR3 is TGCGCCAGCAGCTTGGGACGGGGGGCCACAGATACGCAGTATTTT.

This clone was seen only a few times. The rearrangement joins TRBV28 to TRBJ1-5; 8 bases agree with TRBD1. J was trimmed by 7 bases and V by 3 bases; bases with no gene match: 8. The CDR3 consists of 15 residues. CDR1 and CDR2 (germline): MDHEN, SYDVKM. This chain's CDR3 is CASSFADRGRQPQHF. For the CDR3, the DNA is TGTGCCAGCAGTTTCGCCGACAGGGGAAGGCAGCCCCAGCATTTT.

V gene TRBV11-2 combines with J gene TRBJ1-2; D is possibly TRBD1 (5 bases). There are 14 residues in the CDR3. CDR1 and CDR2 from the germline V gene are SGHAT and FQNNGV. V was pared by 5 bases and J by 4 bases, with 14 bases between. CDR3 coding DNA: TGTGCCAGCAGCCCATACTCCCAGGGCTATGGCTACACCTTC. Translated, it gives CASSPYSQGYGYTF.

The chain combines TRBV29-1 with TRBJ2-7; no definite D call. This CDR3 contains 13 residues. CDR1 is SQVTM and CDR2 is ANQGSEA in the germline V gene. Trimming stripped 4 bases from V and 7 bases from J, with 17 bases between. The CDR3 DNA reads as TGCAGCGTTGGGGATCCAAAATATGGGGAGCAGTACTTC. Protein product: CSVGDPKYGEQYF.

This clone was detected only a few times. This chain links TRBV11-2 with TRBJ2-1; 12 bases align to TRBD1. The V gene end was trimmed by 5 bases and the J gene end by 7 bases; junction bases not matched to a gene: 9. CDR3 length: 16 residues. Germline CDR1 is SGHAT and CDR2 is FQNNGV. The CDR3 DNA sequence: TGTGCCAGCAGCAGAGGGACAGGGGGCGCGGGGAATGAGCAGTTCTTC. Protein sequence: CASSRGTGGAGNEQFF.